This T cell receptor beta chain came from a study of T cell repertoires in cytomegalovirus infection. Across the study: An indication of both CMV infection and matching HLA type came from public TCR beta signatures.

Findings of the study overall: Clonotype analysis showed dominance of the ex vivo response by HLA-C-restricted CMV-specific TCR beta clonotypes.

From germline, CDR1 is LNHDA and CDR2 SQIVND (reference sequence). The CDR3 sequence is 15 residues long. Trimming took 11 bases from V and 2 from J; bases not matched to a gene: 11. A single record per CDR3 protein comes from TCRdb applying MiXCR to the reads. The sample shows about 770,000 distinct CDR3 sequences, roughly 28% of them seen only once. This clonotype has more than one count but fewer than ten. Its antigen remains unidentified. Sample: cultured CD8+ T cells from PBMCs, taken from culture after CMV antigen stimulation. This TCR came from a human donor in good health (CMV status not recorded). Some clones in this sample may be carry-over from other donors' samples. The rearrangement links TRBV19 to TRBJ1-2, with 10 bases that match TRBD1. CDR3 protein: CAVTGMDRGNYGYTF. For the CDR3, the DNA is TGTGCCGTAACAGGGATGGACAGGGGGAACTATGGCTACACCTTC.